This section outlines one T cell receptor beta chain sequence together with its context. Its antigen is undetermined. These data are taken from a study of siplizumab effects on memory and regulatory T cells. Study observations and caveats: Proliferating siplizumab-culture Treg suppressive function went unconfirmed. With siplizumab, cumulative frequency of CD4+ memory-derived alloreactive sequences dropped significantly. Mapping to unstimulated subsets was achieved for only a minor fraction of alloreactive clones.

The CDR3 sequence is 15 residues long. Per germline, CDR1 SGHRS and CDR2 YFSETQ. Trimming pared 0 bases from V and 2 bases from J, leaving 12 bases between. The study assayed some 110,000 TCR templates per sample. Here immunoSEQ multiplex PCR was the method, and the copy in TCRdb shows in-frame clones only, minus some. Of tens of thousands of clones in the sample, about 94% are singletons; the top ten hold 0.3%. The genes are TRBV5-1 and TRBJ2-7, with TRBD1 as a possible D gene (5 bases). The sequenced sample was non-Treg CD4+ T cells sorted from blood. The TCR sequence derives from a human donor in good health. The CDR3: CASSLGTGPPYEQYF. CDR3 coding DNA: TGCGCCAGCAGCTTGGGTACAGGACCCCCCTACGAGCAGTACTTC. Using reference TRBV5-1 and TRBJ2-7 for the parts outside the CDR3, the full variable domain is KAGVTQTPRYLIKTRGQQVTLSCSPISGHRSVSWYQQTPGQGLQFLFEYFSETQRNKGNFPGRFSGRQFSNSRSEMNVSTLELGDSALYLCASSLGTGPPYEQYFGPGTRLTVT.